This paragraph covers one T cell receptor (beta chain) sequence. Its target is not known. The source of the sample is a study of human T cells and chemical hapten exposure. The study's findings and limits: The study found expanded TCRs formed significantly more large CDR3 similarity clusters than controls.

Trimming pared 5 bases from V and 0 bases from J, leaving 9 bases between. Germline V gene data show CDR1 as SGHTA and CDR2 as FQGNSA. The CDR3 sequence is 14 residues long. TCRdb re-called the RACE reads through MiXCR, storing one row per CDR3 protein. The sample holds around 380,000 distinct CDR3 sequences, 4.8% seen once. Time point indicated: patch test 1, 2 weeks after DPC sensitization. Treatment specified: therapeutic diphenylcyclopropenone sensitization with weekly scalp DPC. Sequencing was performed on whole blood, taken in connection with sensitization to the hapten diphenylcyclopropenone (DPC). The sequence was obtained from a woman aged 45 to 65 with alopecia areata. Some clones in this sample may be carry-over from other donors' samples. V gene TRBV7-2 combines with J gene TRBJ2-3, with D unclear. The DNA for the CDR3 is TGTGCCAGCAGCCTCCGAGTAAGCACAGATACGCAGTATTTT. It translates to CASSLRVSTDTQYF.